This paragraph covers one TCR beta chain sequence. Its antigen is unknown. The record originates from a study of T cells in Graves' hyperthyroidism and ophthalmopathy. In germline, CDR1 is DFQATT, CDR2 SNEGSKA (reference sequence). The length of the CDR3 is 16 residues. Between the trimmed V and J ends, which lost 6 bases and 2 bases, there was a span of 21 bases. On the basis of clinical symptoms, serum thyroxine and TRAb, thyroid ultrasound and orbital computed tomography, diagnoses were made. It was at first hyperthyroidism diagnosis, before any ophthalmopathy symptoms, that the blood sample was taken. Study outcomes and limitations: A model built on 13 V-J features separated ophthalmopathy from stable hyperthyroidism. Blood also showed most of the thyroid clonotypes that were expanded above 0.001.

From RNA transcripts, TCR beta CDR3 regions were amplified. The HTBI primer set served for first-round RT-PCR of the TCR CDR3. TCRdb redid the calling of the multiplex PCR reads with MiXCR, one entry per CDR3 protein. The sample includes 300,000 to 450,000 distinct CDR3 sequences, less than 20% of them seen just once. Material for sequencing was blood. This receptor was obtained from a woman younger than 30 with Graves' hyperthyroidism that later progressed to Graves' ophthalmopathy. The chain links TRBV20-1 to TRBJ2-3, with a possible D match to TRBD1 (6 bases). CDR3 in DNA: TGCAGTGCCCAAAATCTAGACAGGAGCTCCACAGATACGCAGTATTTT. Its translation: CSAQNLDRSSTDTQYF.